Reported below is one T cell receptor beta chain. Its antigen is not identified. The data stem from a study of T cell responses to AZD1222 COVID-19 vaccine. Study-level points and caveats: Most donors were white British and more were female, and clonal diversity was possibly underestimated. Mapped onto spike, vaccine-associated CD4 TCRs spanned it and were dominant at 160-218 and 743-854.

The protocol was immunoSEQ multiplex PCR, while the TCRdb copy is restricted to in-frame clones and leaves out a portion. The data contain roughly 180,000 clones, 87% of them singletons. J gave up 4 bases and V 5 bases, and 13 bases lay outside the gene matches. The CDR3 covers 16 residues. From germline, CDR1 is LNHDA and CDR2 SQIVND (reference sequence). The chain links TRBV19 to TRBJ1-2, with 7 bases lining up with TRBD1. This receptor was taken from an adult in good health. This sample comprised peripheral blood, obtained on day 0 of AZD1222 vaccination. The CDR3 region is CASSRTGPKGSYGYTF. CDR3 in DNA: TGTGCCAGTAGTCGGACAGGCCCGAAAGGGTCCTATGGCTACACCTTC.